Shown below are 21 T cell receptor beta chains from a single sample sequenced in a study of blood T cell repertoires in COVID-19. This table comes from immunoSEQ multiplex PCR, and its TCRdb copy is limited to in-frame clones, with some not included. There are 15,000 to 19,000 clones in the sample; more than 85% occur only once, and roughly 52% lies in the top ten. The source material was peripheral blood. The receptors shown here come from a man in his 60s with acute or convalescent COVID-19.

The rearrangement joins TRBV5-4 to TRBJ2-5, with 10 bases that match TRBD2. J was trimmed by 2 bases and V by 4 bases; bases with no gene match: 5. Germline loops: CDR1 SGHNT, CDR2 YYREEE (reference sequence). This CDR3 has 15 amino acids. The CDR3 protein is CASSHIAGGQETQYF. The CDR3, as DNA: TGTGCCAGCAGCCATATAGCGGGGGGACAAGAGACCCAGTACTTC.

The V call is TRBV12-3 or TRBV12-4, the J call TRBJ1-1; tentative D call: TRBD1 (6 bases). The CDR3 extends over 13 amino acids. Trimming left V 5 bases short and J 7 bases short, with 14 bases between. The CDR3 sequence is CASSQGIQVEAFF. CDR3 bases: TGTGCCAGCAGTCAGGGGATTCAGGTTGAAGCTTTCTTT.

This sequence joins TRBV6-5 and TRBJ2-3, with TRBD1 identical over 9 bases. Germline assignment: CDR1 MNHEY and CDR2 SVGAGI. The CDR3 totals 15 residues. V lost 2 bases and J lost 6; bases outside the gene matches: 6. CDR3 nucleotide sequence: TGTGCCAGCAGTTACACAGGGGGCAGGCTGGATACGCAGTATTTT. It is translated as CASSYTGGRLDTQYF.

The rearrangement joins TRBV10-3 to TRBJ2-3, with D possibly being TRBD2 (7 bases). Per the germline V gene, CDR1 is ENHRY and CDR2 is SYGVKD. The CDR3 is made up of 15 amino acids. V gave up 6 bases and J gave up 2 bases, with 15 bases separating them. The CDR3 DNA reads TGTGCCATCAGGGGGGGGACACTATTCACAGATACGCAGTATTTT. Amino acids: CAIRGGTLFTDTQYF.

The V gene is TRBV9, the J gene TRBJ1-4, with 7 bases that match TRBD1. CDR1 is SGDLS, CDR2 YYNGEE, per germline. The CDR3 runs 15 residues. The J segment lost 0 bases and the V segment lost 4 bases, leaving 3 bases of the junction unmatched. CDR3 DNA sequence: TGTGCCAGCAGCCCAGGGACAGCAACTAATGAAAAACTGTTTTTT. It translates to CASSPGTATNEKLFF.

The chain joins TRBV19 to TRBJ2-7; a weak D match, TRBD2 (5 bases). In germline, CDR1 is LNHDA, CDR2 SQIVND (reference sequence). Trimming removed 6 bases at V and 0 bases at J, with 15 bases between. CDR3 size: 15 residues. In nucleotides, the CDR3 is TGTGCCAGTAGGGCGCGGGCTATGAGCTCCTACGAGCAGTACTTC. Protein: CASRARAMSSYEQYF.

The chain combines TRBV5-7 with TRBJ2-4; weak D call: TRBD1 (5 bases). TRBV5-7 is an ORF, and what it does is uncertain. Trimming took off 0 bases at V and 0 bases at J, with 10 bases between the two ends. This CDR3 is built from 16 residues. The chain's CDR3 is CASSLGQIIAKNIQYF. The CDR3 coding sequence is TGTGCCAGCAGCTTGGGACAGATCATAGCCAAAAACATTCAGTACTTC.

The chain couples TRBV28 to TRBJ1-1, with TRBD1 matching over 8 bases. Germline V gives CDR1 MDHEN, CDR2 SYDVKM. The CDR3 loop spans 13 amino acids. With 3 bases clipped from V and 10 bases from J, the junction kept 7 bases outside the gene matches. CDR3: CASSFIGQGGAFF. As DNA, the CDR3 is TGTGCCAGCAGTTTTATTGGACAGGGAGGAGCTTTCTTT.

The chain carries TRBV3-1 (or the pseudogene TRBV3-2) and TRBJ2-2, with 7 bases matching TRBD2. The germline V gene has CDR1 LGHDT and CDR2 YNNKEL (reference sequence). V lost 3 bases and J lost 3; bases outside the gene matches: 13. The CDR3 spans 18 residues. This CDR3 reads CASSQAGPLATDTGELFF. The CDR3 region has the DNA TGTGCCAGCAGCCAGGCAGGGCCACTAGCGACGGACACCGGGGAGCTGTTTTTT.

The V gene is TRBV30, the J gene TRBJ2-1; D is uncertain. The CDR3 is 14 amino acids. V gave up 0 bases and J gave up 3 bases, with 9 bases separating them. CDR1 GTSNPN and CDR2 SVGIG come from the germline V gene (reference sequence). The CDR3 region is CAWSVHSFYNEQFF. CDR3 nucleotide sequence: TGTGCCTGGAGTGTACACAGTTTCTACAATGAGCAGTTCTTC. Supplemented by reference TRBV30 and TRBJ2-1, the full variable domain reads SQTIHQWPATLVQPVGSPLSLECTVEGTSNPNLYWYRQAAGRGLQLLFYSVGIGQISSEVPQNLSASRPQDRQFILSSKKLLLSDSGFYLCAWSVHSFYNEQFFGPGTRLTVL.

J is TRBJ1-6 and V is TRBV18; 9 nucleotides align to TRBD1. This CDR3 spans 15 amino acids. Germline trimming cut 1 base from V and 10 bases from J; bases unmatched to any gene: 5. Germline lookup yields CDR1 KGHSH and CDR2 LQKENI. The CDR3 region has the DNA TGTGCCAGCTCACCACGGACAGGGGATTTGTCACCCCTCCACTTT. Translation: CASSPRTGDLSPLHF.

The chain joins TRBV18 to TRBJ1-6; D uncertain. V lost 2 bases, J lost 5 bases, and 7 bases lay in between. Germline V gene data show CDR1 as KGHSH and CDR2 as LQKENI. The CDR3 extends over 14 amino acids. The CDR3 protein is CASSPEQHNSPLHF. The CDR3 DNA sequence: TGTGCCAGCTCACCAGAACAACATAATTCACCCCTCCACTTT.

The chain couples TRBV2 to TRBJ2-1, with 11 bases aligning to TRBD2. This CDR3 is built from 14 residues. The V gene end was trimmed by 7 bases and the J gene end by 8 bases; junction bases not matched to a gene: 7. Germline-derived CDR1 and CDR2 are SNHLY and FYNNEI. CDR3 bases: TGTGCCAGCACCGGACTAGCGGGTCCGTATGAGCAGTTCTTC. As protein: CASTGLAGPYEQFF.

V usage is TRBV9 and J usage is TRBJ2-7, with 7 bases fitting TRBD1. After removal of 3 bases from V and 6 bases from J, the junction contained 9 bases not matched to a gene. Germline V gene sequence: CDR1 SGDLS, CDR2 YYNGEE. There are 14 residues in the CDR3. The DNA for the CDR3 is TGTGCCAGCAGCGAGGCCCCTCAGGGGGTCGAGCAGTACTTC. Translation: CASSEAPQGVEQYF.

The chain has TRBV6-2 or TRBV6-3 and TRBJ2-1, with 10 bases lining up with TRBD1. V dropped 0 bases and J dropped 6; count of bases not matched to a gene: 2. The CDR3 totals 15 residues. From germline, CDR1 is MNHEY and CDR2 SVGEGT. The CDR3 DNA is TGTGCCAGCAGTTACTCGGGACAGGGGATCAATGAGCAGTTCTTC. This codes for CASSYSGQGINEQFF.

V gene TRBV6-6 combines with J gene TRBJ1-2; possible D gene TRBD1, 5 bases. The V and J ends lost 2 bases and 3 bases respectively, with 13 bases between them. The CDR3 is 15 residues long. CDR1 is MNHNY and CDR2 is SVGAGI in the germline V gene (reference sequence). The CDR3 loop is CASSYNMGRDYGYTF. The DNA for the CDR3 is TGTGCCAGCAGTTACAATATGGGCAGGGACTATGGCTACACCTTC.

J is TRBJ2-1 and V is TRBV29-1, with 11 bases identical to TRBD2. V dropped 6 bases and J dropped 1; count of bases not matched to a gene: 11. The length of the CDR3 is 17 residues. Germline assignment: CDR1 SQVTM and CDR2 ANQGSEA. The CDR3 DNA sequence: TGCAGCGTCGCGGGACTAGCGGTCCCCAGTTCCTACAATGAGCAGTTCTTC. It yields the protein CSVAGLAVPSSYNEQFF.

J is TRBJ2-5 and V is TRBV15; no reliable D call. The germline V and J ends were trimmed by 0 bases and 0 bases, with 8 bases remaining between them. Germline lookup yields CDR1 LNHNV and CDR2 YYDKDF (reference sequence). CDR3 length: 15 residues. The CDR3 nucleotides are TGTGCCACCAGCAGAGATTATACTGACCAAGAGACCCAGTACTTC. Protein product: CATSRDYTDQETQYF.

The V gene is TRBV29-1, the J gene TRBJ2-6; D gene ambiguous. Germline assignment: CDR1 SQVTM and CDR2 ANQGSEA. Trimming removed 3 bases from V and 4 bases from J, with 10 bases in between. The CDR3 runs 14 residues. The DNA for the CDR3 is TGCAGCGTTGATCCCGGTCCCGGGGCCAACGTCCTGACTTTC. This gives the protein CSVDPGPGANVLTF. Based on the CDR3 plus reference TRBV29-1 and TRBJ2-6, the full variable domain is SAVISQKPSRDICQRGTSLTIQCQVDSQVTMMFWYRQQPGQSLTLIATANQGSEATYESGFVIDKFPISRPNLTFSTLTVSNMSPEDSSIYLCSVDPGPGANVLTFGAGSRLTVL.

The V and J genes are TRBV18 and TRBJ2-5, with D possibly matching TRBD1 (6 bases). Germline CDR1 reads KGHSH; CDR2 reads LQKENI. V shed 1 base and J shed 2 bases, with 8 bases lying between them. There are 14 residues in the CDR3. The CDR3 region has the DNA TGTGCCAGCTCACCACAGGACAGACAAGAGACCCAGTACTTC. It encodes CASSPQDRQETQYF. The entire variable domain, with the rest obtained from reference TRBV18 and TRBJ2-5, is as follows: NAGVMQNPRHLVRRRGQEARLRCSPMKGHSHVYWYRQLPEEGLKFMVYLQKENIIDESGMPKERFSAEFPKEGPSILRIQQVVRGDSAAYFCASSPQDRQETQYFGPGTRLLVL.

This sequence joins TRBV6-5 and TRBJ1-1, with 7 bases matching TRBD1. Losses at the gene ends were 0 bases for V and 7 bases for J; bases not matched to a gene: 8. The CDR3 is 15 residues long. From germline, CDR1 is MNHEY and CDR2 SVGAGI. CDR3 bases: TGTGCCAGCAGTTACTCAGGGCAGGGGGGATTTGAAGCTTTCTTT. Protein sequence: CASSYSGQGGFEAFF.